The T cell receptor beta chain under discussion was sequenced for a study of Graves' ophthalmopathy and Graves' hyperthyroidism. For the study at large: Peripheral blood was obtained at first diagnosis, ahead of any treatment. Findings of the study overall: Progression of ophthalmopathy was predicted by the model with roughly 68% sensitivity and roughly 73% specificity.

TCR beta CDR3 amplification used RNA transcripts. HTBI-primed RT-PCR formed the first round, and a multiplex PCR formed the second. From the multiplex PCR reads, TCRdb called clonotypes with MiXCR, one entry per CDR3 protein. In the table there are 300,000 to 450,000 distinct CDR3 sequences, about a sixth of which are singletons. A note on this clonotype: Its cognate antigen is unknown.

Each hyperthyroidism patient was newly diagnosed, with under 2 months' duration, and aged 18 to 65. V dropped 1 base and J dropped 3 bases, with 10 bases sitting between them. CDR3 length: 15 amino acids. Looked up from germline, CDR1 is SGHTA and CDR2 is FQGNSA. J is TRBJ1-5 and V is TRBV7-2; D is possibly TRBD1 (5 bases). Sequenced input: peripheral blood. This receptor was identified in an adult woman with stable Graves' hyperthyroidism. CDR3 residues: CASSLVPGYNQPQHF. The CDR3, as DNA: TGTGCCAGCAGCTTAGTTCCAGGGTACAATCAGCCCCAGCATTTT. The whole variable domain, remainder taken from reference TRBV7-2 and TRBJ1-5, is GAGVSQSPSNKVTEKGKDVELRCDPISGHTALYWYRQSLGQGLEFLIYFQGNSAPDKSGLPSDRFSAERTGGSVSTLTIQRTQQEDSAVYLCASSLVPGYNQPQHFGDGTRLSIL.